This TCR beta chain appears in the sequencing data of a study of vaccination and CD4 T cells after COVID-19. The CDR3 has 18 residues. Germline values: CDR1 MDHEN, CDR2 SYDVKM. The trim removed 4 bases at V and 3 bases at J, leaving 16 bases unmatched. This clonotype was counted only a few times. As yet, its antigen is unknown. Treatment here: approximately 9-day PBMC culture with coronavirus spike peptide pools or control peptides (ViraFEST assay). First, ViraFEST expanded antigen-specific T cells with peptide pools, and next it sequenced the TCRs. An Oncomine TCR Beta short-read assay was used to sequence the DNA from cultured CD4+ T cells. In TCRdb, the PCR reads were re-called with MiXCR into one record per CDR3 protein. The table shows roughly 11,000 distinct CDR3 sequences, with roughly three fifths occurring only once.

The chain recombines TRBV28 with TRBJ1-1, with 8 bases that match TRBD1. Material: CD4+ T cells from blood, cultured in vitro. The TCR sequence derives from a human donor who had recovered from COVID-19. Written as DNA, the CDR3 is TGTGCCAGCAGTTATGATTGGACAGGGACTAGTAGGTACACTGAAGCTTTCTTT. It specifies CASSYDWTGTSRYTEAFF.